Listed below are T cell receptor beta chains from one sample, sequenced in a study of T-cell memory formation after mild COVID-19. TCRdb re-called the 5' RACE reads with MiXCR, one entry per CDR3 protein. The sample yields under 250,000 distinct CDR3 sequences, 15% seen once. The sample consisted of PBMCs or a T cell subset sorted from them (not recorded which). The origin of the receptors is an adult woman who had mild COVID-19 (a few samples of this study predate the infection). Cell type and time point are not known. CDR3s include the opening cysteine and the closing phenylalanine or tryptophan. The D gene is left open where the match is weak. Size is stated for part of the rows, as once, few or many counts, or as a class when the clone is expanded.

clone size | J gene | D gene | V gene | CDR3 DNA | CDR3 protein
. | TRBJ2-1 | . | TRBV7-9 | TGTGCCAGCAGCTTAGAGGGGTTTGGCTCCTACAATGAGCAGTTCTTC | CASSLEGFGSYNEQFF
few | TRBJ2-3 | . | TRBV9 | TGTGCCAGCAGCGTAGTGGCTAGCGGCACAGATACGCAGTATTTT | CASSVVASGTDTQYF
few | TRBJ1-4 | . | TRBV6-1 | TGTGCCAGCCGGGGAAGACAGTTTGCAACTAATGAAAAACTGTTTTTT | CASRGRQFATNEKLFF
few | TRBJ2-1 | . | TRBV5-1 | TGCGCCAGTGGGGTAGCGGAGGGGTACAATGAGCAGTTCTTC | CASGVAEGYNEQFF
many | TRBJ1-1 | . | TRBV6-6 | TGTGCCAGCTCCAGTACAGGGAACACTGAAGCTTTCTTT | CASSSTGNTEAFF
. | TRBJ2-1 | TRBD2 | TRBV4-3 | TGCGCCAGCAGCCACCCTAGCGGGAGAATTGACAATGAGCAGTTCTTC | CASSHPSGRIDNEQFF
few | TRBJ2-1 | TRBD2 | TRBV20-1 | TGCAGTGCTCGGAGAGGCGGGAGGGGTAGCAATGAGCAGTTCTTC | CSARRGGRGSNEQFF
few | TRBJ2-7 | TRBD2 | TRBV7-8 | TGTGCCAGCAGCTTTGCTAGCGGGAGACTCAACTACGAGCAGTACTTC | CASSFASGRLNYEQYF
. | TRBJ2-1 | . | TRBV7-2 | TGTGCCAGCAGCTTAGAACGGACCCACAATGAGCAGTTCTTC | CASSLERTHNEQFF
. | TRBJ2-7 | . | TRBV3-1 | TGTGCCAGCAGCCAAGTCAGGGATGGTGAGCAGTACTTC | CASSQVRDGEQYF
few | TRBJ1-3 | . | TRBV2 | TGTGCCAGCATCCTTATCGGAAACACCATATATTTT | CASILIGNTIYF
. | TRBJ2-7 | TRBD1 | TRBV30 | TGTGCCTGGAGTACCCTCAGGGGGCGGGCAGTCGGGCAGTACTTC | CAWSTLRGRAVGQYF
few | TRBJ2-7 | TRBD2 | TRBV14 | TGTGCCAGCAGCCAAGATATAGCGGGGACCTACGAGCAGTACTTC | CASSQDIAGTYEQYF
few | TRBJ2-3 | . | TRBV2 | TGTGCCAGCAGTGAATCGTTGGTAGTAGCGGGCACAGATACGCAGTATTTT | CASSESLVVAGTDTQYF
. | TRBJ2-7 | . | TRBV15 | TGTGCCACCAGCAGAGAGTGGCAGTCCTACGAGCAGTACTTC | CATSREWQSYEQYF
few | TRBJ2-2 | TRBD2 | TRBV15 | TGTGCCACCAGCAGACTTAGCGGGACAACCGGGGAGCTGTTTTTT | CATSRLSGTTGELFF
. | TRBJ2-1 | TRBD2 | TRBV6-6 | TGTGCCAGCAGTACCTCCGGACTAGCGGGAGGGGGGAATGAGCAGTTCTTC | CASSTSGLAGGGNEQFF
few | TRBJ2-2 | TRBD1 | TRBV7-2 | TGTGCCAGCAGCTCAGGGGGCCGGGGCTGGGGCACCGGGGAGCTGTTTTTT | CASSSGGRGWGTGELFF
. | TRBJ1-5 | . | TRBV12-3/TRBV12-4 | TGTGCCAGCAGCCGCGGGGGGACGGGAGATCAGCCCCAGCATTTT | CASSRGGTGDQPQHF
few | TRBJ2-2 | TRBD2 | TRBV12-3/TRBV12-4 | TGTGCCAGCAGTCGGGGGGACACCGGGGAGCTGTTTTTT | CASSRGDTGELFF
. | TRBJ1-2 | TRBD1 | TRBV6-2/TRBV6-3 | TGTGCCAGCAGTAACAGGAGGCCGGGACAGACGATAATGGGAAGCTATGGCTACACCTTC | CASSNRRPGQTIMGSYGYTF
. | TRBJ1-1 | . | TRBV5-1 | TGCGCCAGCAGCTCCTGGGGATCGGACACTGAAGCTTTCTTT | CASSSWGSDTEAFF
few | TRBJ2-1 | . | TRBV12-3/TRBV12-4 | TGTGCCAGCAGAACCACCTCCCCGGGGAATGAGCAGTTCTTC | CASRTTSPGNEQFF
. | TRBJ2-3 | . | TRBV29-1 | TGCAGCGTTGCCCATAGCACAGATACGCAGTATTTT | CSVAHSTDTQYF
. | TRBJ2-1 | TRBD2 | TRBV14 | TGTGCCAGCAGCCTCACGATCAGGCCTAGCGGGGGGCCTAAGCAGTTCTTC | CASSLTIRPSGGPKQFF
few | TRBJ1-2 | TRBD1 | TRBV6-5 | TGTGCCAGCAGTAAAAACCTCGGGACAGCCTATGGCTACACCTTC | CASSKNLGTAYGYTF
few | TRBJ2-1 | TRBD2 | TRBV12-3/TRBV12-4 | TGTGCCAGCAGTCCTGGGGCGGGAGGGTTTAATGAGCAGTTCTTC | CASSPGAGGFNEQFF
. | TRBJ2-3 | . | TRBV30 | TGTGCCTGGAGTTACATGGGCCAGGGCGCAGATACGCAGTATTTT | CAWSYMGQGADTQYF
. | TRBJ2-7 | . | TRBV5-5 | TGTGCCAGCAGCTTGTTTTTACCGGGAGCCAGCTCCTACGAGCAGTACTTC | CASSLFLPGASSYEQYF
few | TRBJ1-2 | . | TRBV6-1 | TGTGCCAGCAGAAGCCCCCGGGCCACCTATGGCTACACCTTC | CASRSPRATYGYTF
few | TRBJ2-5 | TRBD1 | TRBV6-2/TRBV6-3 | TGTGCCAGCAGCTTCACAGGGGGCTCTTCGGAGACCCAGTACTTC | CASSFTGGSSETQYF
few | TRBJ2-2 | . | TRBV9 | TGTGCCAGCAGCGTAGAGACACGGAACACCGGGGAGCTGTTTTTT | CASSVETRNTGELFF
. | TRBJ2-7 | TRBD1 | TRBV18 | TGTGCCAGCTCAGAGCGGACAGGGGACAGCGAGCAGTACTTC | CASSERTGDSEQYF
few | TRBJ1-1 | . | TRBV4-3 | TGCGCCAGCAGCCAATCCGGGACCCAGGGGCGAGCTTTCTTT | CASSQSGTQGRAFF
few | TRBJ2-1 | TRBD2 | TRBV27 | TGTGCCACCCGGGGGGGCCGTAGGAATGAGCAGTTCTTC | CATRGGRRNEQFF
few | TRBJ1-1 | . | TRBV20-1 | TGCAGTGCTTCCAGGTCAGGAGCGAACACTGAAGCTTTCTTT | CSASRSGANTEAFF
many | TRBJ2-3 | . | TRBV5-4 | TGTGCCAGCAGCTTTCCCTCAGATACGCAGTATTTT | CASSFPSDTQYF
many | TRBJ1-1 | . | TRBV10-3 | TGTGCCAGCGGCAGGGCCGAGAACACTGAAGCTTTCTTT | CASGRAENTEAFF
few | TRBJ2-1 | TRBD1 | TRBV7-3 | TGTGCCAGCAGCTTACGATCGGGACAGGGTAATGAGCAGTTCTTC | CASSLRSGQGNEQFF
. | TRBJ2-1 | . | TRBV5-6 | TGTGCCAGCAGCTCACGTATGGAGCAGTTCTTC | CASSSRMEQFF
. | TRBJ1-6 | TRBD1 | TRBV13 | TGTGCCAGCAGCTTAAGGGGGCCCCTACGGGATTCACCCCTCCACTTT | CASSLRGPLRDSPLHF
once | TRBJ1-1 | . | TRBV18 | TGTGCCAGCTCACCAGGGATAAGGACTGAAGCTTTCTTT | CASSPGIRTEAFF
few | TRBJ2-7 | . | TRBV5-5 | TGTGCCAGCAGCCTCCACAGGGCCTCCTACGAGCAGTACTTC | CASSLHRASYEQYF
few | TRBJ2-3 | . | TRBV5-1 | TGCGCCAGCAGCTTGAGCGCAGGGACGCAGTATTTT | CASSLSAGTQYF
many | TRBJ1-2 | . | TRBV5-1 | TGCGCCAGCGCCCCTAAGGGGGAAAGTGGCTACACCTTC | CASAPKGESGYTF
many | TRBJ2-3 | TRBD2 | TRBV5-1 | TGCGCCAGCAGCTGGGACCGGGGGGGAAGCACAGATACGCAGTATTTT | CASSWDRGGSTDTQYF
few | TRBJ2-3 | . | TRBV5-1 | TGCGCCAGCAGCTTGTGGGCAGGGGAAGAGGGTACGCAGTATTTT | CASSLWAGEEGTQYF
many | TRBJ2-1 | TRBD1 | TRBV24-1 | TGTGCCACCAGTGATGTCCGGGACAGGGCCCATGAGCAGTTCTTC | CATSDVRDRAHEQFF
once | TRBJ2-5 | TRBD1 | TRBV7-9 | TGTGCCAGCATGAGGCAGGGGGCGCGGGAGACCCAGTACTTC | CASMRQGARETQYF
. | TRBJ2-1 | TRBD1 | TRBV29-1 | TGCAGCGTTGAAATGGGACAGCTCTCCTACAATGAGCAGTTCTTC | CSVEMGQLSYNEQFF
. | TRBJ2-3 | . | TRBV7-6 | TGTGCCAGCAGCACTAGAGCAGATACGCAGTATTTT | CASSTRADTQYF
few | TRBJ1-5 | TRBD1 | TRBV25-1 | TGTGCCAGCAGGGAGGGGGCCGGGCAGCCCCAGCATTTT | CASREGAGQPQHF
few | TRBJ1-1 | . | TRBV6-5 | TGTGCCAGCAGTTACAGAGGGGATGGTCCTGAAGCTTTCTTT | CASSYRGDGPEAFF
few | TRBJ2-5 | . | TRBV20-1 | TGCAGTGCCCGGACGAGAGAAGGGATAGAGACCCAGTACTTC | CSARTREGIETQYF
few | TRBJ2-5 | . | TRBV9 | TGTGCCAGCAGCGTAGCGGTGGGAGTGGGGGAGACCCAGTACTTC | CASSVAVGVGETQYF
. | TRBJ2-1 | TRBD2 | TRBV6-6 | TGTGCCAGCAGTCCGACTAGCGGAGGGAATGAGCAGTTCTTC | CASSPTSGGNEQFF
many | TRBJ2-3 | . | TRBV20-1 | TGCAGTGCTAGCCCCGCCGGTCAAGGGACAGATACGCAGTATTTT | CSASPAGQGTDTQYF
few | TRBJ2-7 | TRBD2 | TRBV4-2 | TGTGCCAGCAGCCAAGATTCAAGCGGGAGTTACGAGCAGTACTTC | CASSQDSSGSYEQYF
. | TRBJ1-4 | . | TRBV20-1 | TGCAGTGCCCCCGGGACCTTTAATGAAAAACTGTTTTTT | CSAPGTFNEKLFF
. | TRBJ2-7 | . | TRBV7-2 | TGTGCCAGCAGCTTAGTTCAGGGAGGCGAGCAGTACTTC | CASSLVQGGEQYF